In its sample, the clone carrying this T cell receptor (beta chain) was seen many times. Its antigen remains unidentified. Patients were all untreated before their thyroid surgery. Germline assignment: CDR1 SGDLS and CDR2 YYNGEE. V lost 3 bases and J lost 6; bases outside the gene matches: 7. This CDR3 is 17 amino acids long. How the authors handled the data: Clinicopathological groups differed in CDR3, with these differences serving to build a distant-metastasis classifier for papillary thyroid cancer. TCRdb reprocessed the PCR reads using MiXCR. These V and J calls originate from TCRdb's pipeline instead of the authors' own analysis. The sample has about 85,000 clones; 8.6% are singletons. These data are taken from a study of metastatic and nonmetastatic thyroid tumors. Study summary: It was across blood and tumor or nodule tissue from malignant and benign thyroid patients that repertoires were compared.

Whole-study findings and limits: TCR beta diversity was reportedly significantly higher in malignant thyroid tumors than benign nodules, in blood and tumor.

This chain joins TRBV9 and TRBJ2-2, with 14 bases fitting TRBD2. The specimen sequenced was blood. This sequence was found in a female donor with papillary thyroid cancer or a benign thyroid nodule (not recorded which). Some clones in this sample may be carry-over from other donors' samples. The CDR3 sequence is CASSDGLAGGIAGELFF. In DNA form, the CDR3 reads TGTGCCAGCAGCGACGGACTAGCGGGGGGAATCGCCGGGGAGCTGTTTTTT. Looking up the rest from reference TRBV9 and TRBJ2-2 gives the full variable domain: DSGVTQTPKHLITATGQRVTLRCSPRSGDLSVYWYQQSLDQGLQFLIQYYNGEERAKGNILERFSAQQFPDLHSELNLSSLELGDSALYFCASSDGLAGGIAGELFFGEGSRLTVL.